The next 29 T cell receptor beta chains were all read from a single sample in a study of cytomegalovirus exposure and HLA in healthy donors. Some clones are missing from TCRdb's copy, which holds only in-frame ones; the method was immunoSEQ multiplex PCR. The sample records about 160,000 clones, approximately 86% being singletons. Sequencing was carried out using PBMCs. The receptors were sampled from a woman under 30 in good health and CMV-seronegative.

The chain uses TRBV2 and TRBJ1-2, with 7 bases identical to TRBD1. Germline V lookup: CDR1 SNHLY, CDR2 FYNNEI. V shed 7 bases and J 2 bases; nucleotides not matched to a gene: 4. This CDR3 spans 13 amino acids. CDR3 sequence: CASTPRGNYGYTF. CDR3 bases: TGTGCCAGCACGCCCAGGGGGAACTATGGCTACACCTTC.

V and J are TRBV29-1 and TRBJ2-1; the D is unclear. The CDR3 runs 12 residues. From germline, CDR1 is SQVTM and CDR2 ANQGSEA. V was shortened by 6 bases and J by 12 bases, with 18 bases between the two germline ends. The CDR3 region has the DNA TGCAGCGTCCCGGTTCCATCCGTTGGGCAGTTCTTC. Translation: CSVPVPSVGQFF.

Points on this clone: At the DNA level, this CDR3 is encoded by other sequences in the same sample as well. The chain is built from TRBV27 and TRBJ1-5; 8 nucleotides line up with TRBD1. Losses at the gene ends were 3 bases for V and 4 bases for J; bases not matched to a gene: 5. Germline CDR1 is MNHEY and CDR2 is SMNVEV (reference sequence). The CDR3 is 15 residues long. In nucleotides, the CDR3 is TGTGCCAGCAGTTTGCTCGGACAGGGTAATCAGCCCCAGCATTTT. Amino acids: CASSLLGQGNQPQHF.

The chain has TRBV30 and TRBJ1-4, with a tentative D call TRBD1 (5 bases). The CDR3 has 15 residues. Germline lookup yields CDR1 GTSNPN and CDR2 SVGIG (reference sequence). V was pared by 0 bases and J by 4 bases, with 12 bases between. In DNA, the CDR3 is TGTGCCTGGAGTGTAGGGGCTGGTTATAATGAAAAACTGTTTTTT. Its protein product is CAWSVGAGYNEKLFF.

The chain recombines TRBV15 with TRBJ1-2; D may be TRBD1 (5 bases). V lost 0 bases and J 4 bases, leaving 9 bases between the germline ends. The CDR3 has 14 amino acids. Germline-derived CDR1 and CDR2 are LNHNV and YYDKDF (reference sequence). The DNA of the CDR3 is TGTGCCACCAGCAGAGAGGGCCAGGGCTATGGCTACACCTTC. It yields the protein CATSREGQGYGYTF.

V usage is TRBV5-6 and J usage is TRBJ1-2, with TRBD1 identical over 8 bases. The germline CDR1 and CDR2 sequences are SGHDT and YYEEEE. The CDR3 has 15 residues. V lost 0 bases to trimming and J lost 4 bases; unmatched junction nucleotides: 5. The DNA of the CDR3 is TGTGCCAGCAGCTTGGTGGACAGGGACCTCTATGGCTACACCTTC. Its translation: CASSLVDRDLYGYTF.

The chain employs TRBV28 and TRBJ2-7; D may be TRBD1 (6 bases). The CDR3 extends over 16 amino acids. CDR1 and CDR2 (germline): MDHEN, SYDVKM. Trimming took off 6 bases at V and 4 bases at J, with 22 bases between the two ends. The DNA of the CDR3 is TGTGCCAGCAGCTTCCCGAAGGGGGATGCCAATTACGAGCAGTACTTC. Protein product: CASSFPKGDANYEQYF. The full variable domain, in which reference TRBV28 and TRBJ2-7 provide the parts outside the CDR3, is DVKVTQSSRYLVKRTGEKVFLECVQDMDHENMFWYRQDPGLGLRLIYFSYDVKMKEKGDIPEGYSVSREKKERFSLILESASTNQTSMYLCASSFPKGDANYEQYFGPGTRLTVT.

V is TRBV30 and J is TRBJ1-5; tentatively, D is TRBD1 (6 bases). Germline V CDR1 and CDR2: GTSNPN, SVGIG (reference sequence). Trimming removed 5 bases from V and 4 bases from J, with 12 bases in between. CDR3 length: 13 residues. Here the CDR3 reads CAWADRSNQPQHF. CDR3 nucleotide sequence: TGTGCCTGGGCGGACAGAAGTAATCAGCCCCAGCATTTT. The complete variable domain, with remaining parts taken from reference TRBV30 and TRBJ1-5, reads SQTIHQWPATLVQPVGSPLSLECTVEGTSNPNLYWYRQAAGRGLQLLFYSVGIGQISSEVPQNLSASRPQDRQFILSSKKLLLSDSGFYLCAWADRSNQPQHFGDGTRLSIL.

This clone was seen only once. The J gene is TRBJ2-1, the V gene TRBV7-6; D gene uncertain. The germline V gene has CDR1 SGHVS and CDR2 FNYEAQ. V was pared by 1 base and J by 6 bases, with 7 bases between. This CDR3 has 13 residues. CDR3 DNA: TGTGCCAGCAGCTTAGACAGCCCCAATGAGCAGTTCTTC. It specifies CASSLDSPNEQFF.

The chain combines TRBV10-3 with TRBJ1-2, with TRBD1 matching over 7 bases. V lost 0 bases to trimming and J lost 4 bases; unmatched junction nucleotides: 5. Germline V gene data show CDR1 as ENHRY and CDR2 as SYGVKD. This CDR3 spans 15 amino acids. CDR3 protein: CAISESQGVGYGYTF. CDR3 bases: TGTGCCATCAGTGAGTCGCAGGGGGTGGGCTATGGCTACACCTTC.

The chain joins TRBV5-1 to TRBJ2-5; TRBD1 matches at 8 bases. CDR3 length equals 14 residues. Per the germline V gene, CDR1 is SGHRS and CDR2 is YFSETQ. The junction had 4 bases not matched to a gene; V was cut back by 3 bases and J by 3 bases. Written as DNA, the CDR3 is TGCGCCAGCAGCTATCAGGGGGCCGAAGAGACCCAGTACTTC. Amino acids: CASSYQGAEETQYF.

The J gene is TRBJ1-5, the V gene TRBV6-5; 7 bases align to TRBD1. The ends lost 6 bases at V and 3 bases at J; junction bases unmatched: 8. The CDR3 spans 15 residues. Looked up from germline, CDR1 is MNHEY and CDR2 is SVGAGI. The CDR3 sequence is CASSPGTATNQPQHF. CDR3 sequence (DNA): TGTGCCAGCAGCCCCGGGACAGCGACCAATCAGCCCCAGCATTTT.

The chain employs TRBV4-3 and TRBJ2-2, with D possibly being TRBD2 (5 bases). The V and J ends lost 1 base and 7 bases respectively, with 7 bases between them. The CDR3 runs 13 residues. The germline gives CDR1 LGHNA, CDR2 YSLEER. The CDR3 DNA is TGCGCCAGCAGCCAAGGGGAGATCGGGGAGCTGTTTTTT. Translated: CASSQGEIGELFF.

This sequence joins TRBV7-9 and TRBJ1-4, with TRBD1 identical over 9 bases. Germline CDR1 is SEHNR and CDR2 is FQNEAQ (reference sequence). Trimming cost V 5 bases and J 7 bases; bases outside gene matches: 8. The CDR3 sequence is 15 residues long. CDR3 loop: CASSRHGTGIEKLFF. The CDR3 coding sequence is TGTGCCAGCAGCCGTCACGGGACAGGGATTGAAAAACTGTTTTTT.

A few counts support this clone. The chain uses TRBV6-1 and TRBJ1-2; 9 bases agree with TRBD1. The CDR3 consists of 14 residues. CDR1 is MNHNS and CDR2 is SASEGT in the germline V gene. The ends lost 3 bases at V and 7 bases at J; junction bases unmatched: 6. The CDR3 nucleotides read TGTGCCAGCAGTGACGACAGGGGGATGAGTGGCTACACCTTC. The encoded protein is CASSDDRGMSGYTF.

The genes are TRBV4-3 and TRBJ2-2; TRBD1 might be the D (5 bases). CDR3 length equals 17 residues. The germline V gene encodes CDR1 LGHNA and CDR2 YSLEER. Deletions cut 5 bases from V and 1 base from J, with 17 bases between. In nucleotides, the CDR3 is TGCGCCAGCAGCTCCCGGCCCTTGACAGAGAACACCGGGGAGCTGTTTTTT. As protein: CASSSRPLTENTGELFF.

The rearrangement joins TRBV5-8 to TRBJ2-7; 9 bases are shared with TRBD1. Germline assignment: CDR1 SGHTS and CDR2 YDEGEE. The CDR3 is 14 residues long. J gave up 3 bases and V 4 bases, and 5 bases lay outside the gene matches. The DNA of the CDR3 is TGTGCCAGCAGCCAGGGACAGGGATTCTACGAGCAGTACTTC. This translates into CASSQGQGFYEQYF. The complete variable domain, with remaining parts taken from reference TRBV5-8 and TRBJ2-7, reads EAGVTQSPTHLIKTRGQQATLRCSPISGHTSVYWYQQALGLGLQFLLWYDEGEERNRGNFPPRFSGRQFPNYSSELNVNALELEDSALYLCASSQGQGFYEQYFGPGTRLTVT.

The chain uses TRBV5-1 and TRBJ1-1; 7 positions agree with TRBD1. The germline gives CDR1 SGHRS, CDR2 YFSETQ. J lost 0 bases, V lost 2 bases, and 10 bases had no gene match. The CDR3 has 17 residues. The CDR3 nucleotides are TGCGCCAGCAGCTTTATCTGGGCAGGGGGTTTGAACACTGAAGCTTTCTTT. Translated: CASSFIWAGGLNTEAFF.

The rearrangement uses TRBV9 and TRBJ2-3; D gene ambiguous. The CDR3 sequence is 15 residues long. CDR1 SGDLS and CDR2 YYNGEE come from the germline V gene. V was pared by 0 bases and J by 1 base, with 9 bases between. CDR3 loop: CASSVAVMGTDTQYF. DNA of the CDR3: TGTGCCAGCAGCGTAGCAGTGATGGGCACAGATACGCAGTATTTT.

The rearrangement joins TRBV19 to TRBJ1-1; TRBD1 aligns across 7 bases. The germline CDR1 and CDR2 sequences are LNHDA and SQIVND (reference sequence). V shed 6 bases, J shed 6 bases, and the junction held 4 bases outside the gene matches. The CDR3 has 12 amino acids. In DNA form, the CDR3 reads TGTGCCAGTAGCCGACAGGGAGCTGAAGCTTTCTTT. Translation gives CASSRQGAEAFF. Filled out from reference TRBV19 and TRBJ1-1, the complete variable domain reads DGGITQSPKYLFRKEGQNVTLSCEQNLNHDAMYWYRQDPGQGLRLIYYSQIVNDFQKGDIAEGYSVSREKKESFPLTVTSAQKNPTAFYLCASSRQGAEAFFGQGTRLTVV.

The chain recombines TRBV5-5 with TRBJ2-3; D is possibly TRBD2 (5 bases). CDR3 length: 14 amino acids. Per the germline V gene, CDR1 is SGHKS and CDR2 is YYEKEE (reference sequence). V lost 7 bases and J lost 0, with 12 bases in between. CDR3 bases: TGTGCCAGCTTGAGGGCGGCTAGCACAGATACGCAGTATTTT. Its translation: CASLRAASTDTQYF.

This chain uses TRBV5-6 with TRBJ1-1, with D uncertain. V lost 2 bases and J 7 bases, leaving 9 bases between the germline ends. CDR3 length: 12 residues. Looked up from germline, CDR1 is SGHDT and CDR2 is YYEEEE. The CDR3 DNA sequence: TGTGCCAGCAGCTTAGGAGACGATGAAGCTTTCTTT. Translation gives CASSLGDDEAFF. The complete variable domain, with remaining parts taken from reference TRBV5-6 and TRBJ1-1, reads DAGVTQSPTHLIKTRGQQVTLRCSPKSGHDTVSWYQQALGQGPQFIFQYYEEEERQRGNFPDRFSGHQFPNYSSELNVNALLLGDSALYLCASSLGDDEAFFGQGTRLTVV.

This chain joins TRBV6-5 and TRBJ1-2; a weak D match, TRBD1 (6 bases). The V gene lost 6 bases and the J gene lost 5 bases, with 16 bases spanning the gap. The CDR3 loop spans 14 amino acids. Germline CDR1 is MNHEY and CDR2 is SVGAGI. Here the CDR3 DNA reads TGTGCCAGCAGCCAGGCGGGGGCTTGGTATGGCTACACCTTC. Translating gives CASSQAGAWYGYTF.

The V gene is TRBV5-1, the J gene TRBJ1-1; weak D call: TRBD1 (5 bases). This CDR3 region has 15 residues. The V end was cut by 1 base, the J end by 1 base, with 11 bases between. CDR1 and CDR2 from the germline V gene are SGHRS and YFSETQ. Here the CDR3 reads CASSLISQGNTEAFF. The CDR3 DNA sequence: TGCGCCAGCAGCTTGATTTCTCAGGGGAACACTGAAGCTTTCTTT. Supplemented by reference TRBV5-1 and TRBJ1-1, the full variable domain reads KAGVTQTPRYLIKTRGQQVTLSCSPISGHRSVSWYQQTPGQGLQFLFEYFSETQRNKGNFPGRFSGRQFSNSRSEMNVSTLELGDSALYLCASSLISQGNTEAFFGQGTRLTVV.

This chain uses TRBV5-6 with TRBJ1-3; D uncertain. Trimming cost V 7 bases and J 4 bases, with 12 bases left between them. Looked up from germline, CDR1 is SGHDT and CDR2 is YYEEEE. CDR3 length: 13 amino acids. This CDR3 reads CASSFGAGNTIYF. The CDR3 bases are TGTGCCAGCTCTTTCGGAGCCGGAAACACCATATATTTT.

This clone was detected ten times or more. The genes are TRBV30 and TRBJ2-1, with TRBD2 matching over 8 bases. The V segment lost 1 base and the J segment 10 bases; nucleotides outside the gene matches: 9. There are 14 residues in the CDR3. Germline V gene data show CDR1 as GTSNPN and CDR2 as SVGIG (reference sequence). Written as DNA, the CDR3 is TGTGCCTGGAGTGCAGGACTAGCTATAGACGAGCAGTTCTTC. It translates to CAWSAGLAIDEQFF.

Comment on this clone: This CDR3 is also generated by other DNA sequences in the sample. The chain combines TRBV9 with TRBJ2-1, with 9 bases identical to TRBD2. After removal of 0 bases from V and 10 bases from J, the junction contained 8 bases not matched to a gene. Germline V gives CDR1 SGDLS, CDR2 YYNGEE. The CDR3 covers 15 residues. DNA of the CDR3: TGTGCCAGCAGCGTAGAAGGCGGGAGGGCGCAGGAGCAGTTCTTC. Translating gives CASSVEGGRAQEQFF.

The CDR3 DNA follows: TGTGCCAGCTCCCGACAGTGGAACACTGAAGCTTTCTTT. It encodes CASSRQWNTEAFF. This chain uses TRBV18 with TRBJ1-1, with a possible D match to TRBD1 (5 bases). The CDR3 is 13 amino acids. V was clipped by 6 bases and J by 1 base, with 9 bases between them. From germline, CDR1 is KGHSH and CDR2 LQKENI.

This clone has only one observation. The V gene is TRBV28, the J gene TRBJ2-7, with a possible D match to TRBD1 (5 bases). This CDR3 is built from 17 residues. Trimming pared 6 bases from V and 6 bases from J, leaving 27 bases between. The germline CDR1 and CDR2 sequences are MDHEN and SYDVKM. CDR3 protein: CASSSTPRARVSGEQYF. The CDR3 nucleotides are TGTGCCAGCAGCTCGACCCCCAGGGCCAGGGTGTCTGGCGAGCAGTACTTC.